This T cell receptor (beta chain) was sequenced during a study of regulatory T cells in long-lasting Graves disease. CDR3 length: 15 residues. Germline V gene lookup returns CDR1 MNHEY and CDR2 SMNVEV (reference sequence). V was pared by 6 bases and J by 2 bases, with 8 bases of the junction left unmatched. TCR beta libraries were built with iRepertoire HTBI primers and Arm-PCR of CDR3 regions. TCRdb recomputed calls from the multiplex PCR reads with MiXCR, one row per CDR3 protein. The sample consists of roughly 250,000 distinct CDR3 sequences, about 18% of them appearing once. Study findings and constraints: Accuracy may have been reduced by the small sample size. Newly diagnosed Graves' patients had higher TCR diversity than persistent ones.

This clonotype was picked up many times. Its antigen is currently unknown. Time point here: newly diagnosed GD, antithyroid drugs for less than 3 months. The TCR library was prepared using RNA isolated from PBMCs. Enrollment of patients was through an endocrinology department in Xi'an, China. The same data also contributed to another study, on T cells in Graves' hyperthyroidism and ophthalmopathy.

This sequence joins TRBV27 and TRBJ1-2, with 8 bases aligning to TRBD1. This receptor was taken from a woman aged 30 to 39 with Graves disease. This specimen consisted of peripheral blood mononuclear cells (PBMCs), obtained at new diagnosis, from a patient treated with antithyroid drugs. CDR3 amino acids: CASRSSTGVNYGYTF. Here the CDR3 DNA reads TGTGCCAGCAGATCCTCGACAGGGGTGAACTATGGCTACACCTTC.